This T cell receptor beta chain was captured in a study of blood T cell repertoires in COVID-19. Authors' analysis steps: The assay estimated nucleated cells by amplifying reference gene primers. The table came from immunoSEQ multiplex PCR; TCRdb's copy has only in-frame clones and leaves some out. V and J calls and clone size come straight from that table; D and trimming were deduced from the DNA. In the table there are about 300,000 clones, 75% to 95% of which are singletons. V lost 8 bases to trimming and J lost 7 bases; unmatched junction nucleotides: 10. This CDR3 contains 13 residues. The germline CDR1 and CDR2 sequences are SQVTM and ANQGSEA. Those who participated ranged in age from 18 to 89 years and resided in roughly 26 US areas. Clinical history as reported by participants underpinned cohort assignment. What the recovered Cohort 3 donors had was two negative PCRs, clearance, or symptom resolution.

This receptor was taken from a woman younger than 45 who had recovered from COVID-19. The sample taken for sequencing was PBMCs or T cells enriched from blood (not recorded which). The chain carries TRBV29-1 and TRBJ2-5; 10 nucleotides line up with TRBD2. The DNA for the CDR3 is TGCAGCTCCAGCGGGAGGGGGAGGGGGACCCAGTACTTC. It yields the protein CSSSGRGRGTQYF. The full variable domain, in which reference TRBV29-1 and TRBJ2-5 provide the parts outside the CDR3, is SAVISQKPSRDICQRGTSLTIQCQVDSQVTMMFWYRQQPGQSLTLIATANQGSEATYESGFVIDKFPISRPNLTFSTLTVSNMSPEDSSIYLCSSSGRGRGTQYFGPGTRLLVL.